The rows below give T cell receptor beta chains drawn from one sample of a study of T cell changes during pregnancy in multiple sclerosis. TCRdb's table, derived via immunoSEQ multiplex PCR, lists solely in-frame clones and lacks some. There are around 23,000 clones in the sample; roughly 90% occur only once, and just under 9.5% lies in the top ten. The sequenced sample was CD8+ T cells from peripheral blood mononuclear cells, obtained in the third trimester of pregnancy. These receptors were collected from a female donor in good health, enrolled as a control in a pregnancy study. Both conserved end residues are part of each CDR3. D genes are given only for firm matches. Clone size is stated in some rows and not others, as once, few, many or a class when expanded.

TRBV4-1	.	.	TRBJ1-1	CASSLTSLNTEAFF	TGCGCCAGCAGCCTAACGAGTTTAAACACTGAAGCTTTCTTT
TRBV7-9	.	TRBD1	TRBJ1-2	CASSGQAFANYGYTF	TGTGCCAGCAGTGGACAGGCCTTTGCTAACTATGGCTACACCTTC
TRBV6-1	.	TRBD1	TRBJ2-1	CASSEAGWDRAYNEQFF	TGTGCCAGCAGTGAAGCGGGGTGGGACAGGGCTTACAATGAGCAGTTCTTC
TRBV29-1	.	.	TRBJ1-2	CSAKERTVYGYTF	TGCAGCGCCAAGGAAAGGACAGTCTATGGCTACACCTTC
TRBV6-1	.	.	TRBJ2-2	CASSDRDTGELFF	TGTGCCAGCAGTGACAGGGACACCGGGGAGCTGTTTTTT
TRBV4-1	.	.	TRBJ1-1	CASSQYRDNTEAFF	TGCGCCAGCAGCCAGTACAGGGACAACACTGAAGCTTTCTTT
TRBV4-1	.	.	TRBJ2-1	CASSVVVRSNEQFF	TGCGCCAGCAGCGTGGTGGTCCGGTCCAATGAGCAGTTCTTC
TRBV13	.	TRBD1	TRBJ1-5	CASSSRTGRDQPQHF	TGTGCCAGCAGCTCAAGGACAGGGAGAGATCAGCCCCAGCATTTT
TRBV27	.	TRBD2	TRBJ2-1	CATTGGSYNEQFF	TGTGCCACCACGGGCGGGAGCTACAATGAGCAGTTCTTC
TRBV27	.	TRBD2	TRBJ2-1	CASSLPPGGSGSGDEQFF	TGTGCCAGCAGTTTACCCCCCGGCGGAAGCGGGAGTGGCGATGAGCAGTTCTTC
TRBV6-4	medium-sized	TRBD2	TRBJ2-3	CASSPSGGNTDTQYF	TGTGCCAGCAGTCCTTCGGGGGGGAACACAGATACGCAGTATTTT
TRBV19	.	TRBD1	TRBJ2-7	CASSGWTGVNEQYF	TGTGCCAGTAGTGGATGGACAGGGGTGAACGAGCAGTACTTC
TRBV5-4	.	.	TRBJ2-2	CASSLPGQGGTGELFF	TGTGCCAGCAGCTTGCCCGGACAGGGAGGGACCGGGGAGCTGTTTTTT
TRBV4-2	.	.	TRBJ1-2	CASSPDSWGTYGYTF	TGTGCCAGCAGCCCCGACAGCTGGGGCACCTATGGCTACACCTTC
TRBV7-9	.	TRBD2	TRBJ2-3	CASRSRLAESTDTQYF	TGTGCCAGCAGGTCAAGGCTAGCGGAAAGCACAGATACGCAGTATTTT
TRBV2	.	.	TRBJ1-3	CARVTEGNTIYF	TGTGCCAGAGTCACAGAAGGAAACACCATATATTTT
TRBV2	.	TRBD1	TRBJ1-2	CASYRTGPDYGYTF	TGTGCCAGCTATAGGACAGGACCCGACTATGGCTACACCTTC
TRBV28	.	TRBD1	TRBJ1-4	CASTITGGTNEKLFF	TGTGCCAGCACCATTACAGGGGGAACTAATGAAAAACTGTTTTTT
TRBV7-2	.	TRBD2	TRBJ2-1	CASSFGGRGNEQFF	TGTGCCAGCAGCTTCGGCGGGAGAGGCAATGAGCAGTTCTTC
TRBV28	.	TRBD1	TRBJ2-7	CASRLTGGLYEQYF	TGTGCCAGCAGACTGACAGGGGGGTTATACGAGCAGTACTTC
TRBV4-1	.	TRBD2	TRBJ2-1	CASSHGWGGSSYNEQFF	TGCGCCAGCAGCCATGGCTGGGGGGGGAGCTCCTACAATGAGCAGTTCTTC
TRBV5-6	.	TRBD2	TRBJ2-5	CASSFSLAGVETQYF	TGTGCCAGCAGCTTCTCACTAGCGGGAGTAGAGACCCAGTACTTC
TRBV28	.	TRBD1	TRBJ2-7	CASSIQGSNYEQYF	TGTGCCAGCAGTATACAGGGGTCAAACTACGAGCAGTACTTC
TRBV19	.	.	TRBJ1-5	CASSMSSGRYSNQPQHF	TGTGCCAGTAGTATGAGCTCGGGGAGATATAGCAATCAGCCCCAGCATTTT
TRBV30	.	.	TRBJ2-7	CAAILGHEQYF	TGTGCCGCGATCCTAGGCCACGAGCAGTACTTC
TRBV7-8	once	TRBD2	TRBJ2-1	CASSLWGGSSYNEQFF	TGTGCCAGCAGCTTATGGGGCGGGAGCTCCTACAATGAGCAGTTCTTC
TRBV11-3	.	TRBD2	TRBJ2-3	CASSLGSGGTQYF	TGTGCCAGCAGCTTAGGGTCGGGGGGTACGCAGTATTTT
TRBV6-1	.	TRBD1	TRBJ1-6	CASSVGDSNSPLHF	TGTGCCAGCAGTGTGGGGGACAGTAATTCACCCCTCCACTTT
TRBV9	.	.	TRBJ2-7	CASSVGAGEYEQYF	TGTGCCAGCAGCGTAGGTGCAGGGGAGTACGAGCAGTACTTC
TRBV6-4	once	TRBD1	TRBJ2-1	CASSDSTGSSYNEQFF	TGTGCCAGCAGTGACTCGACAGGGAGCTCCTACAATGAGCAGTTCTTC
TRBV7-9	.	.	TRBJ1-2	CASSSTRGKGYGYTF	TGTGCCAGCAGCAGCACCAGGGGAAAGGGCTATGGCTACACCTTC
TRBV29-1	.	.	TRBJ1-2	CSVEGEGFAYGYTF	TGCAGCGTTGAAGGGGAGGGGTTCGCCTATGGCTACACCTTC
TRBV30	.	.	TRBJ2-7	CASLAPPSYEQYF	TGTGCCTCACTCGCACCTCCAAGTTACGAGCAGTACTTC
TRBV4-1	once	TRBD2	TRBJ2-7	CASSTQRGPYEQYF	TGCGCCAGCAGCACCCAGCGGGGACCCTACGAGCAGTACTTC
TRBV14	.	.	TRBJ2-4	CASSPQGSSGDIQYF	TGTGCCAGCAGCCCCCAGGGGTCTAGCGGAGACATTCAGTACTTC
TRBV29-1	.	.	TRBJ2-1	CSVEPSTGVTYNEQFF	TGCAGCGTCGAACCTAGTACGGGAGTAACTTACAATGAGCAGTTCTTC
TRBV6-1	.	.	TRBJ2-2	CASSEKEGNTGELFF	TGTGCCAGCAGTGAAAAAGAGGGGAACACCGGGGAGCTGTTTTTT
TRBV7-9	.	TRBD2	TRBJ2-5	CASSLVAGGETQYF	TGTGCCAGCAGCTTAGTGGCGGGAGGGGAGACCCAGTACTTC
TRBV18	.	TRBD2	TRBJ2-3	CASSPPLAGGMTDTQYF	TGTGCCAGCTCACCACCTCTAGCGGGAGGGATGACAGATACGCAGTATTTT
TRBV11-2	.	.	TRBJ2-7	CASSLGRGPYEQYF	TGTGCCAGCAGCTTAGGCAGGGGTCCCTACGAGCAGTACTTC
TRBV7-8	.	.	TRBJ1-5	CASSPGGADNQPQHF	TGTGCCAGCAGCCCCGGGGGGGCAGACAATCAGCCCCAGCATTTT
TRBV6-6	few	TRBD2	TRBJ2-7	CASSPSPSSGSGEQYF	TGTGCCAGCAGTCCCAGCCCCTCTAGCGGGAGTGGTGAGCAGTACTTC
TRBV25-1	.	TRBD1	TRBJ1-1	CASIGAGGEQIAFF	TGTGCCAGCATTGGAGCAGGGGGCGAGCAAATTGCTTTCTTT
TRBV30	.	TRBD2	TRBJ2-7	CAWSLAGAAYEQYF	TGTGCCTGGAGTCTAGCGGGGGCCGCCTACGAGCAGTACTTC
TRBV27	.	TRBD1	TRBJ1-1	CASSPRQGLNTEAFF	TGTGCCAGCAGTCCCCGACAGGGACTGAACACTGAAGCTTTCTTT
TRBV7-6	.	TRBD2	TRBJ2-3	CASSLSGGPADTQYF	TGTGCCAGCAGCTTATCGGGAGGGCCCGCAGATACGCAGTATTTT
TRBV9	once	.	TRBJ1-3	CASSVEDRGGNTIYF	TGTGCCAGCAGCGTAGAAGATCGGGGTGGAAACACCATATATTTT
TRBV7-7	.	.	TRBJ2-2	CASSPYEQGWMGTGELFF	TGTGCTAGCAGCCCATACGAGCAGGGGTGGATGGGGACCGGGGAGCTGTTTTTT
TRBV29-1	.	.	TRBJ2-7	CSAADSSWEQYF	TGCAGCGCCGCGGACTCCAGCTGGGAGCAGTACTTC
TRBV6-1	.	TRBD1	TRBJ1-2	CASSDFPATGEELNYGYTF	TGTGCCAGCAGTGATTTTCCTGCGACAGGGGAAGAGCTTAACTATGGCTACACCTTC
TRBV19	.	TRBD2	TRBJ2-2	CASRPSGSGELFF	TGTGCCAGTAGACCTAGCGGGAGTGGGGAGCTGTTTTTT
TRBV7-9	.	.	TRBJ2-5	CASSLISGLLQETQYF	TGTGCCAGCAGCTTAATATCAGGACTACTACAAGAGACCCAGTACTTC
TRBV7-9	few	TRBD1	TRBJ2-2	CASSLGDRDTGELFF	TGTGCCAGCAGCTTAGGGGACAGGGACACCGGGGAGCTGTTTTTT